This T cell receptor (beta chain) was sequenced for a study of cytomegalovirus exposure and HLA in healthy donors. Study-level background: Early release data held some 79 million unique TCRs from HLA-typed donors. Findings of the study overall: With high specificity and sensitivity, the classifier reportedly diagnosed cytomegalovirus status.

The length of the CDR3 is 16 residues. V was pared by 5 bases and J by 1 base, with 8 bases of the junction left unmatched. The germline gives CDR1 SNHLY, CDR2 FYNNEI. In regard to this clone: Its target is unknown.

Researchers ran the PCR with 60 Vbeta and 13 Jbeta primers. This table comes from immunoSEQ multiplex PCR, and its TCRdb copy is limited to in-frame clones, with some not included. The repertoire has about 100,000 clones, around three quarters of them found once; the top ten carry more than 2%. This rearrangement joins TRBV2 to TRBJ1-2, with 9 positions matching TRBD1. Specimen: PBMCs. This receptor was obtained from a middle-aged man in good health and CMV-seropositive. CDR3 in amino acids: CASSSTGGVFNYGYTF. The CDR3 DNA reads as TGTGCCAGCAGTTCGACAGGGGGAGTATTTAACTATGGCTACACCTTC.